This T cell receptor (beta chain) was sequenced in a study of blood T cell repertoires in COVID-19. One Seattle source followed patients from active infection through their disease course. Deletions cut 3 bases from V and 3 bases from J, with 14 bases between. The germline CDR1 and CDR2 sequences are KGHSH and LQKENI. CDR3 length equals 15 residues. Profiling relied on immunoSEQ multiplex PCR, and the TCRdb table lists in-frame clones only, not all of them. The table shows hundreds of thousands of clones, with around 88% occurring only once. This TCR derives from a woman in her thirties with COVID-19, enrolled during active disease. The sequenced material came from peripheral blood. This sequence joins TRBV18 and TRBJ1-2; possible D gene TRBD1, 6 bases. The CDR3 spells CASSPGDMFDYGYTF. The CDR3 region has the DNA TGTGCCAGCTCACCGGGGGACATGTTTGACTATGGCTACACCTTC.